This TCR beta chain was documented in a study of cytomegalovirus exposure and HLA in healthy donors. Primers for the PCR totalled 60 Vbeta and 13 Jbeta. Method: immunoSEQ multiplex PCR; TCRdb's copy keeps in-frame clones and lacks some. The sample holds 95,000 to 150,000 clones. Trimming took off 5 bases at V and 4 bases at J, with 9 bases between the two ends. Germline V gene data show CDR1 as SNHLY and CDR2 as FYNNEI. The CDR3 length is 12 residues. The chain uses TRBV2 and TRBJ2-7, with D possibly being TRBD1 (6 bases). Material for sequencing was PBMCs. This receptor was taken from a man aged 35 to 55 in good health and CMV-seronegative. DNA for the CDR3: TGTGCCAGCAGTCAGGGGATTTACGAGCAGTACTTC. Encoded protein: CASSQGIYEQYF.